This T cell receptor (beta chain) was sequenced during a study of glioma-infiltrating T cells after dendritic cell vaccination. For the study at large: Dendritic cell vaccine was injected intradermally three times, biweekly.

Method: immunoSEQ multiplex PCR; TCRdb's copy keeps in-frame clones and lacks some. The data contain over 80,000 clones, about 81% of them singletons. The CDR3 covers 13 residues. In germline, CDR1 is LGHNA, CDR2 YNFKEQ. V gave up 0 bases and J gave up 6 bases, with 7 bases separating them. This sample's time point: after dendritic cell vaccination, including at tumor progression/relapse. The sample consisted of blood, taken after dendritic cell vaccination. This chain links TRBV4-2 with TRBJ2-3, with D unclear. The TCR was taken from a human donor with glioblastoma. Here the CDR3 DNA reads TGTGCCAGCAGCCAAGATAGTTCCGATACGCAGTATTTT. Translating gives CASSQDSSDTQYF.